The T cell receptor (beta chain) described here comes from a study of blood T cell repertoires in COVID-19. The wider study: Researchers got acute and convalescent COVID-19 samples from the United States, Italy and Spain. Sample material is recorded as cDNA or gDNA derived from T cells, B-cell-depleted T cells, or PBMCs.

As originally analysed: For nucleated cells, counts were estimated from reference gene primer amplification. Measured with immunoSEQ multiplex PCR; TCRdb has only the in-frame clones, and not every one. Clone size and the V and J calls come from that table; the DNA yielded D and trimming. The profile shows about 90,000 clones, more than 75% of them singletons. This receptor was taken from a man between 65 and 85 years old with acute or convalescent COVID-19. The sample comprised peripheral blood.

The CDR3 here is CASSKSAGGTEAFF. The CDR3 nucleotides read TGTGCCAGTAGTAAATCAGCAGGGGGCACTGAAGCTTTCTTT. The V gene is TRBV19, the J gene TRBJ1-1; 7 bases are shared with TRBD1. This CDR3 has 14 residues. CDR1 and CDR2 from the germline V gene are LNHDA and SQIVND (reference sequence). J gave up 4 bases and V 4 bases, and 6 bases lay outside the gene matches.